Given below is one T cell receptor beta chain in context. This clone's antigen is unknown. One base away lies a much larger clone, so this may be a sequencing read error. This sample stems from a study of blood T cells in healthy people across ages (dated by TCRdb to the mid-2010s). Background on the whole study: In model experiments, template switching captured roughly one uniquely barcoded TCR beta cDNA molecule for every two T cells. The study analyzed two additional independent replicas of 1 million unique cDNA reads from the same blood draw for two donors, one aged 18 to 29 and one aged 80 or older. Four age groups were formed from the donors: young (average approximately 16 years), middle-aged (approximately 40), aged (about 62) and long-lived (about 75). To track age-related changes in TCR beta repertoire diversity, the study relied on deep sequencing normalized with unique cDNA molecular identifiers. Study-wide conclusions, independent of this receptor: Conclusive comparison of naive and antigen-experienced compartments was prevented by the profiling of bulk unsorted PBMCs. There was a strong correlation between observed TCR beta diversity and the percentage of naive T cells measured by flow cytometry. Estimates of total diversity based on one million sequenced T cells were considered lower bounds and underestimates. Compared with the aged group, the long-lived group had more naive CD4+ T cells, fewer expanded clones and increased TCR diversity, suggesting age selection. As age increased, observed TCR beta diversity per million T cells dropped in a roughly linear way, and a significant reduction was already evident by age about 40. Because donor CMV infection status was unknown, age-related changes in expanded clonotypes were potentially confounded.

Systemically healthy Caucasian individuals from Russia, 39 in total and aged about 6 to 100 years, were included as donors. Ten milliliters of peripheral blood were drawn from each donor into EDTA-treated Vacutainer tubes. Ficoll-Paque density-gradient centrifugation was used to isolate PBMCs, with at least 6.5 million per sample. Trizol reagent was used to extract total RNA from the PBMCs, yielding at least 5.5 micrograms per sample. The percentages of naive CD45RAhigh/CD27high T cells were determined by flow cytometry on a PBMC aliquot from every donor. Receptor amplification or capture employed 5' RACE. Sequenced on an Illumina HiSeq 2500. The second PCR ran for about 7 to 11 cycles and used a J-beta primer mix along with a sample-barcoded 5' primer. A template-switch 5' adaptor carrying 12 random nucleotides introduced a unique molecular identifier onto each TCR beta cDNA molecule. Each sample yielded at least 2.5 million CDR3-containing paired-end reads. The Mint cDNA synthesis kit, primed by a TRBC-specific oligonucleotide, was used to synthesize first-strand cDNA from all RNA. Following uracil-DNA glycosylase treatment, a first 18-cycle PCR with universal primers M1SS and BC2_uni_R was performed on all cDNA. In the authors' own workflow: Each sample was normalized by randomly selecting 1 million high-quality reads, each carrying a distinct molecular identifier. Reads with shared molecular identifiers were discarded instead of being binned into consensus sequences. MiTCR, run with a Q25 quality threshold and the strictest error-elimination algorithm, handled CDR3 identification, clonotype clustering and error correction. A nonparametric unseen species model with Euler transformation was used to estimate lower-bound total TCR beta diversity. TCRdb reprocessing: public reads trimmed at Q25 with fastp, clones called with MiXCR, in-frame beta chains kept. CDR3 protein duplicates are merged, each entry listing the most common genes and DNA. TCRdb's processing, not the authors', yielded these V and J calls. The sample includes approximately 580,000 distinct CDR3 sequences, with under 30% observed a single time. Together, the top ten hold just under 9% of the sample.

The CDR3 runs 15 amino acids, cysteine and phenylalanine included. Only CDR3 DNA is held: 45 bases, read in frame from base 1. CDR1 and CDR2 are read off the germline V gene as MNHEY and SVGEGT. The sample was also reused in another study, on T cells of mothers and their children. The second paper states: Nine systemically healthy Caucasian individuals, comprising three mothers and their six children, were included as donors. cDNA synthesis used all of the extracted RNA, with 1.5 ug of RNA in each 15 ul reaction. Sample barcodes and 2-4 random nucleotides were added via the M1S primer in the second PCR. More than 8.5 million TCR beta CDR3 reads were obtained from each mother, and some 3.3 million reads were obtained from each child. TCR recombination output is similarly shaped by thymic selection in related and unrelated pairs, with a minor effect exerted by inherited differences. Normalized repertoire overlap was always slightly but never significantly higher in related than unrelated mother-child pairs. With a sensitivity of 90 to 100 clones per million clonotypes, no persistent microchimeric T cell clones were detected. Deep NGS was used in the study to compare the TCR beta repertoires of mothers and children and to look for features that separate related mother-child pairs from unrelated individuals. Mothers averaged roughly 36 +/- 4 years of age and children averaged about 12 +/- 4 years. After adapters were ligated using NEBNext reagents, the libraries underwent 100+100 nt paired-end sequencing on an Illumina HiSeq 2000. Mother and child libraries were prepared a month apart and sequenced in separate runs to prevent cross-contamination. For each donor, between about 450,000 and 2,300,000 distinct TCR beta clonotypes were identified. Naive TCR beta clonotypes were estimated from low-frequency clonotypes matched to each donor's FACS-determined naive share, without sorting.

The specimen sequenced was blood. This sequence uses TRBV6-2 or TRBV6-3 and TRBJ2-5, and TRBD1 matches 12 of the central bases. The receptor's source is a boy between 10 and 17 years old in good health. CDR3 loop: CARSYGDRGRETQYF. The nucleotide sequence is TGTGCCAGGAGTTACGGGGACAGGGGGCGTGAGACCCAGTACTTC.